This T cell receptor (beta chain) was retrieved from a study of T-cell reconstitution after alpha-beta-depleted transplantation in children. It was with unique molecular identifiers that the TCRbeta library was prepared. TCRdb called the PCR reads again in MiXCR, with one record for every CDR3 protein. Of around 450,000 distinct CDR3 sequences in the sample, about 10% are singletons; the top ten hold around 2.2%. About this clonotype: Its target is not known.

Overall study findings and caveats: Reportedly, alpha-beta T cells present about two months post-transplant originated from several hundred expanded clones of graft origin. When one year had passed after transplant, most T-cell counts and diversity came from newly produced T cells.

This CDR3 comprises 15 residues. Trimming left V 5 bases short and J 2 bases short, with 16 bases between. Per germline, CDR1 SEHNR and CDR2 FQNEAQ (reference sequence). The receptor was derived from a child aged 2-15 years with inherited bone marrow failure, due to receive a stem cell transplant. This sequence joins TRBV7-9 and TRBJ2-7, with D perhaps TRBD1 or TRBD2 (5 bases each). The specimen comprised PBMCs, sampled before TCRalphabeta/CD19-depleted stem cell transplant. The CDR3 DNA is TGTGCCAGCAGCCCCCGGGACGTTGGGACCTACGAGCAGTACTTC. It is translated as CASSPRDVGTYEQYF.